The 16 T cell receptor beta chains below come from one sample, sequenced in a study of cytomegalovirus exposure and HLA in healthy donors. PCR employed 60 Vbeta and 13 Jbeta primers. Sequencing was performed with immunoSEQ multiplex PCR; in TCRdb, only in-frame clones are kept and a portion is missing. The data contain some 170,000 clones, approximately 72% of them singletons. Sequencing input: PBMCs. Every receptor here comes from a human donor in good health.

The chain links TRBV5-1 to TRBJ1-2; 10 nucleotides agree with TRBD1. Looked up from germline, CDR1 is SGHRS and CDR2 is YFSETQ. This CDR3 contains 17 residues. The junction had 7 bases not matched to a gene; V was cut back by 0 bases and J by 2 bases. The CDR3: CASSLAGTGDTNYGYTF. The CDR3 coding sequence is TGCGCCAGCAGCTTGGCCGGGACAGGGGACACCAACTATGGCTACACCTTC.

The chain couples TRBV7-9 to TRBJ1-1, with 7 bases identical to TRBD1. CDR1 and CDR2 from the germline V gene are SEHNR and FQNEAQ (reference sequence). V trimming: 3 bases; J trimming: 8 bases; junction bases outside the gene matches: 12. This CDR3 is built from 15 residues. The CDR3 DNA reads as TGTGCCAGCAGCTTCCGCAGGGTAAAGGGGGCCGAAGCTTTCTTT. It specifies CASSFRRVKGAEAFF.

The chain recombines TRBV4-2 with TRBJ2-2, with 8 bases fitting TRBD2. The germline V gene encodes CDR1 LGHNA and CDR2 YNFKEQ. V trimming: 0 bases; J trimming: 8 bases; junction bases outside the gene matches: 11. The CDR3 runs to 17 residues. The CDR3 DNA sequence: TGTGCCAGCAGCCAAGATCGTACTCAGCGGGGGAGTGGGGAGCTGTTTTTT. It translates to CASSQDRTQRGSGELFF.

This clone has more than one count but fewer than ten. The J gene is TRBJ1-5, the V gene TRBV7-3, with 7 bases matching TRBD1. This CDR3 contains 18 residues. V shed 3 bases, J shed 6 bases, and the junction held 17 bases outside the gene matches. Germline-derived CDR1 and CDR2 are SGHTA and FQGTGA. The CDR3 protein is CASSFPSGWAGGRQPQHF. CDR3 bases: TGTGCCAGCAGCTTCCCGTCGGGGTGGGCAGGGGGTCGTCAGCCCCAGCATTTT.

This chain links TRBV5-1 with TRBJ1-2; 10 bases are a match to TRBD1. CDR3 length: 15 residues. Germline CDR1 is SGHRS and CDR2 is YFSETQ. J gave up 4 bases and V 0 bases, and 3 bases lay outside the gene matches. The CDR3 region has the DNA TGCGCCAGCAGCTTGGAGGGACAGGGGAGCTATGGCTACACCTTC. It yields the protein CASSLEGQGSYGYTF.

The chain joins TRBV7-9 to TRBJ2-1; D might be TRBD1 (7 bases). The V and J ends lost 5 bases and 7 bases respectively, with 18 bases between them. Per germline, CDR1 SEHNR and CDR2 FQNEAQ (reference sequence). This CDR3 has 15 amino acids. CDR3 coding DNA: TGTGCCAGCAGCGTACAGGGGAGGTTCGGTAATGAGCAGTTCTTC. Encoded protein: CASSVQGRFGNEQFF.

The CDR3 DNA reads as TGTGCCAGCAGCGTAGCGGACAGAAATCAGCCCCAGCATTTT. This encodes CASSVADRNQPQHF. This chain links TRBV9 with TRBJ1-5; weak D call: TRBD1 (6 bases). Germline values: CDR1 SGDLS, CDR2 YYNGEE. The length of the CDR3 is 14 residues. Trimming stripped 0 bases from V and 4 bases from J, with 8 bases between.

The chain joins TRBV29-1 to TRBJ2-7; TRBD2 is a possible D gene (7 bases). The CDR3 is 13 residues long. Germline assignment: CDR1 SQVTM and CDR2 ANQGSEA. Trimming stripped 3 bases from V and 6 bases from J, with 15 bases between. The CDR3 DNA sequence: TGCAGCGTTGACCGGATAGGGGGGGGCGAGCAGTACTTC. This sequence encodes CSVDRIGGGEQYF.

Only a few counts were recorded for this clone. The V gene is TRBV19, the J gene TRBJ1-1; D is uncertain. With 2 bases removed from V and 3 bases from J, the gap between germline ends came to 13 bases. CDR1 is LNHDA, CDR2 SQIVND, per germline (reference sequence). The CDR3 length is 15 residues. Here the CDR3 DNA reads TGTGCCAGTAGTATATCCCCGGCAGGATACACTGAAGCTTTCTTT. Translated: CASSISPAGYTEAFF.

CDR3 residues: CASSLGTGLNTEAFF. CDR3 coding DNA: TGTGCCAGCAGCTTAGGCACAGGGCTGAACACTGAAGCTTTCTTT. This chain connects TRBV13 to TRBJ1-1, with D tentatively TRBD1 (6 bases). The CDR3 consists of 15 residues. The germline V and J ends were trimmed by 0 bases and 0 bases, with 8 bases remaining between them. Germline CDR1 and CDR2: PRHDT and FYEKMQ (reference sequence).

This clone was picked up a small number of times. This chain joins TRBV19 and TRBJ1-5; 8 bases line up with TRBD1. V gave up 5 bases and J gave up 2 bases; unmatched junction bases: 8. The length of the CDR3 is 16 residues. The V gene's germline CDR1 is LNHDA and CDR2 SQIVND (reference sequence). The CDR3 loop reads CASSFLGQGGNQPQHF. The CDR3 DNA sequence: TGTGCCAGTAGTTTCCTCGGACAGGGAGGCAATCAGCCCCAGCATTTT.

This clone was seen more than once but under ten times. The chain links TRBV7-8 to TRBJ2-3, with a possible D match to TRBD1 (5 bases). This CDR3 is built from 15 residues. The germline CDR1 and CDR2 sequences are SGHVS and FQNEAQ. V lost 5 bases to trimming and J lost 0 bases, with 12 bases between them. CDR3 nucleotides: TGTGCCAGCAGCCCCGACAGAGGCAGCACAGATACGCAGTATTTT. Translating gives CASSPDRGSTDTQYF.

This chain uses TRBV7-3 with TRBJ2-2, with D possibly TRBD1 on 6 matching bases. This CDR3 spans 14 amino acids. V was trimmed by 5 bases and J by 6 bases, leaving 13 bases between them. The germline gives CDR1 SGHTA, CDR2 FQGTGA. The CDR3 nucleotides are TGTGCCAGCAGCCCCGACAGGACCGCCGGGGAGCTGTTTTTT. Amino acids: CASSPDRTAGELFF.

The J gene is TRBJ2-7, the V gene TRBV5-6, with a possible D match to TRBD2 (5 bases). This CDR3 spans 14 amino acids. Trimming removed 4 bases at V and 2 bases at J, with 13 bases between. The germline V gene encodes CDR1 SGHDT and CDR2 YYEEEE. Written as DNA, the CDR3 is TGTGCCAGCAGCCCCCTACGGGGTACCTACGAGCAGTACTTC. This gives the protein CASSPLRGTYEQYF.

The chain combines TRBV27 with TRBJ2-5; perhaps TRBD1 as D (6 bases). This CDR3 region has 14 residues. CDR1 MNHEY and CDR2 SMNVEV come from the germline V gene (reference sequence). The germline V and J ends were trimmed by 6 bases and 2 bases, with 13 bases remaining between them. The CDR3 nucleotides read TGTGCCAGCAGCCTACAGGGTGCACAAGAGACCCAGTACTTC. Protein product: CASSLQGAQETQYF.

The J gene is TRBJ1-1, the V gene TRBV19, with 7 bases fitting TRBD1. The trim removed 6 bases at V and 7 bases at J, leaving 11 bases unmatched. Germline V lookup: CDR1 LNHDA, CDR2 SQIVND (reference sequence). The CDR3 has 14 residues. The CDR3 loop reads CASSRDSLGGEAFF. The CDR3 region has the DNA TGTGCCAGTAGCCGGGACAGCCTGGGGGGTGAAGCTTTCTTT.